This entry lists 22 T cell receptor beta chains sequenced from one sample in a study of T cell responses to AZD1222 COVID-19 vaccine. Assay used: immunoSEQ multiplex PCR; TCRdb lists only in-frame clones, some missing. The data hold about 84,000 clones, with just over 85% observed a single time. The sequences come from peripheral blood, collected 28 days after the second AZD1222 dose. The source of these receptors is an adult who received the AZD1222 COVID-19 vaccine.

The table lists this clone with a count of one. This chain connects TRBV2 to TRBJ2-2; no clear D. CDR3 size: 13 residues. V was shortened by 7 bases and J by 1 base, with 7 bases between the two germline ends. Germline V lookup: CDR1 SNHLY, CDR2 FYNNEI. The CDR3 loop is CASKAENTGELFF. CDR3 DNA: TGTGCCAGCAAAGCAGAGAACACCGGGGAGCTGTTTTTT.

This chain connects TRBV7-3 to TRBJ2-3; D not resolved. V lost 5 bases to trimming and J lost 7 bases, with 10 bases between them. There are 12 residues in the CDR3. Germline V gene lookup returns CDR1 SGHTA and CDR2 FQGTGA. CDR3 DNA sequence: TGTGCCAGCAGCCCCCCAAGTCATACGCAGTATTTT. It translates to CASSPPSHTQYF.

V gene TRBV5-1 combines with J gene TRBJ2-7; 16 bases line up with TRBD2. Germline CDR1 is SGHRS and CDR2 is YFSETQ. V gave up 2 bases and J gave up 1 base; unmatched junction bases: 3. The CDR3 covers 17 residues. The CDR3 region is CASSFGTSGGASYEQYF. The CDR3 DNA reads as TGCGCCAGCAGCTTCGGGACTAGCGGGGGGGCTTCCTACGAGCAGTACTTC.

The chain joins TRBV9 to TRBJ1-1; 7 positions agree with TRBD1. Germline CDR1 reads SGDLS; CDR2 reads YYNGEE. J was trimmed by 4 bases and V by 4 bases; bases with no gene match: 16. CDR3 length: 17 amino acids. CDR3 residues: CASSPEGGQSPVTEAFF. The CDR3 DNA sequence: TGTGCCAGCAGCCCAGAGGGGGGACAGTCTCCGGTCACTGAAGCTTTCTTT.

The sample holds one count of this clone. In DNA form, the CDR3 reads TGTGCCAGCAGGGGCAGGGGTCGGGGCTACACCTTC. Amino acid sequence: CASRGRGRGYTF. The chain joins TRBV28 to TRBJ1-2, with D perhaps matching TRBD1 (6 bases). CDR1 and CDR2 from the germline V gene are MDHEN and SYDVKM. Trimming removed 6 bases at V and 8 bases at J, with 13 bases between. CDR3 length: 12 residues.

This rearrangement joins TRBV6-6 to TRBJ2-7, with 7 bases aligning to TRBD2. Looked up from germline, CDR1 is MNHNY and CDR2 is SVGAGI (reference sequence). The CDR3 is 13 residues long. V was pared by 2 bases and J by 3 bases, with 1 base of the junction left unmatched. Written as DNA, the CDR3 is TGTGCCAGCAGTTACGGACTAGGCTACGAGCAGTACTTC. It translates to CASSYGLGYEQYF.

The genes are TRBV7-9 and TRBJ2-3; 8 nucleotides align to TRBD2. Looked up from germline, CDR1 is SEHNR and CDR2 is FQNEAQ (reference sequence). The J segment lost 2 bases and the V segment lost 6 bases, leaving 7 bases of the junction unmatched. CDR3 length equals 15 residues. CDR3 sequence: CASSQGLGLTDTQYF. The CDR3 region has the DNA TGTGCCAGCAGTCAGGGACTAGGGCTCACAGATACGCAGTATTTT. Filled out from reference TRBV7-9 and TRBJ2-3, the complete variable domain reads DTGVSQNPRHKITKRGQNVTFRCDPISEHNRLYWYRQTLGQGPEFLTYFQNEAQLEKSRLLSDRFSAERPKGSFSTLEIQRTEQGDSAMYLCASSQGLGLTDTQYFGPGTRLTVL.

V usage is TRBV5-1 and J usage is TRBJ2-3, with TRBD2 matching over 14 bases. Germline CDR1 is SGHRS and CDR2 is YFSETQ. J gave up 4 bases and V 9 bases, and 7 bases lay outside the gene matches. CDR3 length: 15 residues. This CDR3 is CATGTSGGAADTQYF. The CDR3 bases are TGCGCCACCGGGACTAGCGGGGGAGCGGCAGATACGCAGTATTTT.

The chain has TRBV5-6 and TRBJ1-3; D not certain. Germline CDR1 reads SGHDT; CDR2 reads YYEEEE. This CDR3 is built from 15 residues. Trimming removed 4 bases from V and 4 bases from J, with 15 bases in between. In nucleotides, the CDR3 is TGTGCCAGCAGCGGGCATTGGACGGCAGGAAACACCATATATTTT. This encodes CASSGHWTAGNTIYF. The full variable domain, rest sourced from reference TRBV5-6 and TRBJ1-3, is DAGVTQSPTHLIKTRGQQVTLRCSPKSGHDTVSWYQQALGQGPQFIFQYYEEEERQRGNFPDRFSGHQFPNYSSELNVNALLLGDSALYLCASSGHWTAGNTIYFGEGSWLTVV.

This clone has just one count. Compared with germline, one end of the junction differs, possibly owing to a read error. The CDR3 sequence: CASSEKWEGGGIF. The CDR3, as DNA: TGTGCCAGCAGTGAAAAGTGGGAGGGAGGCGGAATCTTC. The V call is TRBV6-1, the J call TRBJ2-1; 7 bases are a match to TRBD2. The CDR3 consists of 13 residues. Germline V gene sequence: CDR1 MNHNS, CDR2 SASEGT.

This sequence joins TRBV7-2 and TRBJ2-7; 9 bases align to TRBD2. The germline V gene encodes CDR1 SGHTA and CDR2 FQGNSA. J gave up 3 bases and V 1 base, and 4 bases lay outside the gene matches. CDR3 size: 15 residues. Here the CDR3 reads CASSLGGRGGYEQYF. In DNA form, the CDR3 reads TGTGCCAGCAGCTTAGGCGGGAGGGGGGGCTACGAGCAGTACTTC.

The V and J genes are TRBV5-1 and TRBJ1-6; no clear D. CDR1 is SGHRS and CDR2 is YFSETQ in the germline V gene. The CDR3 is 16 residues long. Trimming took off 4 bases at V and 0 bases at J, with 11 bases between the two ends. DNA for the CDR3: TGCGCCAGCAGCCTTCGGGATGTCTCCTATAATTCACCCCTCCACTTT. Protein: CASSLRDVSYNSPLHF.

The chain couples TRBV10-1 to TRBJ2-3; 10 bases align to TRBD1. Per the germline V gene, CDR1 is WNHNN and CDR2 is SYGVQD (reference sequence). The V and J ends lost 6 bases and 4 bases, in that order; junction bases with no gene match: 7. The CDR3 totals 15 residues. The CDR3 DNA reads as TGCGCCAGCAGACCGGGACAGGGGATCGCAGATACGCAGTATTTT. Translating gives CASRPGQGIADTQYF.

The chain couples TRBV27 to TRBJ2-7; tentatively, D is TRBD2 (5 bases). Germline V gene data show CDR1 as MNHEY and CDR2 as SMNVEV (reference sequence). V was pared by 8 bases and J by 4 bases, with 15 bases between. The length of the CDR3 is 13 residues. The CDR3 protein is CASALYREYEQYF. CDR3 DNA sequence: TGTGCCAGCGCCCTATATAGGGAGTACGAGCAGTACTTC.

The J gene is TRBJ1-6, the V gene TRBV7-9; no clear D. This CDR3 is built from 12 residues. V lost 3 bases to trimming and J lost 15 bases, with 12 bases between them. Germline assignment: CDR1 SEHNR and CDR2 FQNEAQ (reference sequence). The CDR3 nucleotides read TGTGCCAGCAGCTTGGGCCCTTCAAGCCTCCACTTT. Its translation: CASSLGPSSLHF.

V usage is TRBV14 and J usage is TRBJ2-7; 7 nucleotides line up with TRBD1. Germline V CDR1 and CDR2: SGHDN, FVKESK. This CDR3 region has 15 residues. After removal of 3 bases from V and 2 bases from J, the junction contained 7 bases not matched to a gene. The CDR3 sequence: CASSQRGTVTYEQYF. The CDR3 DNA follows: TGTGCCAGCAGCCAGAGGGGGACAGTAACCTACGAGCAGTACTTC.

The V gene is TRBV11-2, the J gene TRBJ1-2; tentatively, D is TRBD1 (5 bases). The V gene's germline CDR1 is SGHAT and CDR2 FQNNGV. This CDR3 contains 15 residues. Deletions cut 5 bases from V and 4 bases from J, with 17 bases between. CDR3 region: CASSQAVGRGYGYTF. The CDR3 DNA follows: TGTGCCAGCAGCCAAGCGGTGGGGCGAGGCTATGGCTACACCTTC.

The chain has TRBV28 and TRBJ1-2; D ambiguous. The CDR3 spans 13 residues. Per germline, CDR1 MDHEN and CDR2 SYDVKM. Trimming cost V 4 bases and J 8 bases, with 14 bases left between them. The DNA of the CDR3 is TGTGCCAGCAGTTCCGGGGATGGCTACGGCTACACCTTC. Encoded protein: CASSSGDGYGYTF.

J is TRBJ2-7 and V is TRBV6-5, with TRBD1 identical over 7 bases. V lost 2 bases and J lost 4; bases outside the gene matches: 8. CDR1 and CDR2 from the germline V gene are MNHEY and SVGAGI. CDR3 length: 15 residues. The CDR3 nucleotides are TGTGCCAGCAGTTACGTACCCAGGGGGACGTACGAGCAGTACTTC. Encoded protein: CASSYVPRGTYEQYF.

The J gene is TRBJ2-3, the V gene TRBV2; D is perhaps TRBD2 (5 bases). The V gene's germline CDR1 is SNHLY and CDR2 FYNNEI. V was clipped by 10 bases and J by 0 bases, with 14 bases between them. The CDR3 has 14 amino acids. The CDR3 spells CATWVGESTDTQYF. Written as DNA, the CDR3 is TGTGCCACCTGGGTCGGGGAAAGCACAGATACGCAGTATTTT.

The V gene is TRBV20-1, the J gene TRBJ2-7, with D possibly TRBD2 on 6 matching bases. CDR1 and CDR2 from the germline V gene are DFQATT and SNEGSKA (reference sequence). CDR3 size: 14 residues. The V end was cut by 3 bases, the J end by 3 bases, with 15 bases between. The CDR3 DNA reads as TGCAGTGCTAGTCCCGGGGCGGGGAGCTACGAGCAGTACTTC. This codes for CSASPGAGSYEQYF.

This chain connects TRBV11-2 to TRBJ1-3, with D unresolved. In germline, CDR1 is SGHAT, CDR2 FQNNGV. Trimming removed 5 bases from V and 5 bases from J, with 4 bases in between. CDR3 length: 11 amino acids. The CDR3 DNA reads TGTGCCAGCAGCCCGAGAAACACCATATATTTT. Amino acid sequence: CASSPRNTIYF.